Each of the 10 T cell receptor beta chains below was sequenced from the same sample in a study of PD-1 blockade in classical Hodgkin lymphoma. TCRdb's copy holds only in-frame clones and misses some; the assay was immunoSEQ multiplex PCR. The sample yields about 24,000 clones, approximately 80% seen once. There was relapse after autologous stem cell transplantation in every patient, and there was variation in brentuximab vedotin exposure. The source material was peripheral blood mononuclear cells (PBMCs), sampled at baseline. These receptor sequences come from a human donor with classical Hodgkin lymphoma.

The rearrangement joins TRBV14 to TRBJ1-6; D is unclear. Germline V CDR1 and CDR2: SGHDN, FVKESK. Trimming removed 0 bases at V and 9 bases at J, with 9 bases between. This CDR3 contains 14 residues. The CDR3 DNA follows: TGTGCCAGCAGCCAAGAGGCTAAGAGTTCACCCCTCCACTTT. Translated: CASSQEAKSSPLHF. Full variable domain (rest looked up from reference TRBV14 and TRBJ1-6): EAGVTQFPSHSVIEKGQTVTLRCDPISGHDNLYWYRRVMGKEIKFLLHFVKESKQDESGMPNNRFLAERTGGTYSTLKVQPAELEDSGVYFCASSQEAKSSPLHFGNGTRLTVT.

This rearrangement joins TRBV6-1 to TRBJ1-2; TRBD1 is a possible D gene (6 bases). CDR3 size: 15 residues. Germline CDR1 is MNHNS and CDR2 is SASEGT. V lost 0 bases to trimming and J lost 2 bases, with 10 bases between them. CDR3 residues: CASSEAARGNYGYTF. The CDR3 bases are TGTGCCAGCAGTGAAGCAGCCAGGGGCAACTATGGCTACACCTTC.

The chain employs TRBV11-3 and TRBJ2-2; 8 nucleotides line up with TRBD1. V gave up 4 bases and J gave up 2 bases; unmatched junction bases: 6. Germline V gene sequence: CDR1 SGHNT, CDR2 YENEEA. The CDR3 is 16 amino acids. Here the CDR3 reads CASSSPGQDNTGELFF. For the CDR3, the DNA is TGTGCCAGCAGCTCGCCGGGACAGGACAACACCGGGGAGCTGTTTTTT.

The chain links TRBV15 to TRBJ1-5; D gene uncertain. The length of the CDR3 is 11 residues. Germline loops: CDR1 LNHNV, CDR2 YYDKDF (reference sequence). The CDR3 DNA reads TGTGCGACCTACGTTCGCCAGCCCCAGCATTTT. Its protein product is CATYVRQPQHF.

This chain connects TRBV5-4 to TRBJ2-3; 10 nucleotides align to TRBD2. The CDR3 sequence is 20 residues long. Germline V gene sequence: CDR1 SGHNT, CDR2 YYREEE (reference sequence). V lost 4 bases and J lost 4; bases outside the gene matches: 21. The CDR3 spells CASSLIGGSALAGFADTQYF. CDR3 DNA sequence: TGTGCCAGCAGCCTAATAGGGGGCTCGGCACTAGCGGGGTTCGCAGATACGCAGTATTTT.

This sequence joins TRBV7-9 and TRBJ2-3; 10 positions match TRBD1. V lost 6 bases to trimming and J lost 2 bases; unmatched junction nucleotides: 8. CDR1 and CDR2 (germline): SEHNR, FQNEAQ (reference sequence). This CDR3 has 16 amino acids. This CDR3 is CASSPTGTGDTDTQYF. The CDR3 bases are TGTGCCAGCAGTCCGACCGGGACAGGGGACACAGATACGCAGTATTTT.

This chain uses TRBV5-6 with TRBJ1-6; D uncertain. Germline CDR1 reads SGHDT; CDR2 reads YYEEEE. The CDR3 has 14 residues. Trimming removed 7 bases at V and 1 base at J, with 9 bases between. The chain's CDR3 is CASGRLSYNSPLHF. Written as DNA, the CDR3 is TGTGCCAGCGGGAGATTATCCTATAATTCACCCCTCCACTTT.

J is TRBJ2-7 and V is TRBV11-3; D might be TRBD2 (5 bases). Trimming took off 2 bases at V and 3 bases at J, with 8 bases between the two ends. The CDR3 covers 13 residues. Germline-derived CDR1 and CDR2 are SGHNT and YENEEA. This chain's CDR3 is CASSLSGIYEQYF. The CDR3 DNA is TGTGCCAGCAGCTTAAGCGGCATCTACGAGCAGTACTTC.

The chain couples TRBV6-5 to TRBJ1-1, with D possibly TRBD1 on 5 matching bases. In germline, CDR1 is MNHEY, CDR2 SVGAGI. V lost 6 bases and J lost 6, with 17 bases in between. The CDR3 totals 14 residues. CDR3 nucleotide sequence: TGTGCCAGCAGCAAAAGAAGGGGATCGCCTGAAGCTTTCTTT. Amino acid sequence: CASSKRRGSPEAFF.

The chain has TRBV19 and TRBJ1-1, with a weak D call TRBD1 (5 bases). The CDR3 covers 15 residues. With 3 bases removed from V and 4 bases from J, the gap between germline ends came to 15 bases. Germline V gene sequence: CDR1 LNHDA, CDR2 SQIVND (reference sequence). CDR3 nucleotide sequence: TGTGCCAGTAGTATGGCTAAGGGAAGGGGCACTGAAGCTTTCTTT. Protein sequence: CASSMAKGRGTEAFF.